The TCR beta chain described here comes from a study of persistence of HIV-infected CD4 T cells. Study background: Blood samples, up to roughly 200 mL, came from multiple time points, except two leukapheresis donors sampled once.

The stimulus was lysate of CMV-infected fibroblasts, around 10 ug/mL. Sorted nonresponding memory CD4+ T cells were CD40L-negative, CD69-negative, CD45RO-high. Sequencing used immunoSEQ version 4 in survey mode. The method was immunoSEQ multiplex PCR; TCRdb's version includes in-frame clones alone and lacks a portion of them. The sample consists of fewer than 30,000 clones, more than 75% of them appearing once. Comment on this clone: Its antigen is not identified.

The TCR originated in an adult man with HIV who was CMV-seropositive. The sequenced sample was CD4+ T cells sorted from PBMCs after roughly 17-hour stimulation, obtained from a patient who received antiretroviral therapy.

CDR3 in DNA: TGTGCCAGCAGGTCCGGATCCCTCAACTATGGCTACACCTTC. As protein: CASRSGSLNYGYTF. The V and J genes are TRBV28 and TRBJ1-2; unclear D gene. Trimming cost V 6 bases and J 2 bases, with 13 bases left between them. This CDR3 has 14 residues. Germline lookup yields CDR1 MDHEN and CDR2 SYDVKM.